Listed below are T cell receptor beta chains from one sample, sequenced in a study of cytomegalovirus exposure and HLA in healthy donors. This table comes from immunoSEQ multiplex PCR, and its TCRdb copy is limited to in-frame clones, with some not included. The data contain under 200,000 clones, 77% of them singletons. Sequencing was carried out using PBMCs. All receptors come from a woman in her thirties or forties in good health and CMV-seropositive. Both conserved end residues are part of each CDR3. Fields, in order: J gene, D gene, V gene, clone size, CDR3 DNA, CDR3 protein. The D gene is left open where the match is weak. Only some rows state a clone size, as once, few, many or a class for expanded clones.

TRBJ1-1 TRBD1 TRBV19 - TGTGCCAGTAGTACTACCCGACAGGGAGAGAACACTGAAGCTTTCTTT CASSTTRQGENTEAFF
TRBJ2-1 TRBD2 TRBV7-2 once TGTGCCAGCAGCTCGGGACTAGCGGGGGGTAATGAGCAGTTCTTC CASSSGLAGGNEQFF
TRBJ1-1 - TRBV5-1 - TGCGCCAGCAGCTTGGATCCTCCGGTGAACACTGAAGCTTTCTTT CASSLDPPVNTEAFF
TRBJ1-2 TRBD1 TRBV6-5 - TGTGCCAGCAGACGAAAGACAGGGCTTACAGGCTACACCTTC CASRRKTGLTGYTF
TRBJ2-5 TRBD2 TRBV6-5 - TGTGCCAGCAGTACCGTCGGGGGGTCGAGAGAGACCCAGTACTTC CASSTVGGSRETQYF
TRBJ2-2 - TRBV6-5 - TGTGCCAGCATTCCACACGGGGAGCTGTTTTTT CASIPHGELFF
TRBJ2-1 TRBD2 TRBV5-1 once TGCGCCAGCAGCTTCACCCTAGCGGGGGCAAATGAGCAGTTCTTC CASSFTLAGANEQFF
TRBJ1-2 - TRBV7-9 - TGTGCCAGCAGCTTAGGATCCGGGACTCACTATGGCTACACCTTC CASSLGSGTHYGYTF
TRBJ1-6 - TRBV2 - TGTGCCAGCAGTGCGGGGGTTTCACCCCTCCACTTT CASSAGVSPLHF
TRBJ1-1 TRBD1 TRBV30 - TGTGCCTGGAGGGGACAGGGTTGGACTGAAGCTTTCTTT CAWRGQGWTEAFF
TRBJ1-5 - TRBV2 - TGTGCCAGCAGTGAAGGGGGCAGGGGTGGTCGCAATCAGCCCCAGCATTTT CASSEGGRGGRNQPQHF
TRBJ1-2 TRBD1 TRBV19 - TGTGCCAGCCTTCCCGAGGAGGACAGGGGATACTATGGCTACACCTTC CASLPEEDRGYYGYTF
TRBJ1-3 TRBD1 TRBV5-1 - TGCGCCAGCAGCTTACAGGGGGCGGACTCTGGAAACACCATATATTTT CASSLQGADSGNTIYF
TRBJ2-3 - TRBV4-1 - TGCGCCAGCAGCCCCTCCCGGACTGACACAGATACGCAGTATTTT CASSPSRTDTDTQYF
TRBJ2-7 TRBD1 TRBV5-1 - TGCGCCAGCAGCGAACAGGGGAGCCCCTACGAGCAGTACTTC CASSEQGSPYEQYF
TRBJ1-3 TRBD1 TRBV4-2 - TGTGCCAGCAGCCAAGATTTTGACAGGGGGCTTGGAAACACCATATATTTT CASSQDFDRGLGNTIYF
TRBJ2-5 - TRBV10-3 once TGTGCCATCAGTGAAACTAGGGATCTCCAAGAGACCCAGTACTTC CAISETRDLQETQYF
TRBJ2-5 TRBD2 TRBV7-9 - TGTGCCAGCAGCCCCCCCGGACTAGGACCCCAAGAGACCCAGTACTTC CASSPPGLGPQETQYF
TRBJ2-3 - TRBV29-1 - TGCAGCGTTGTCCCTTTCGAGGCAGATACGCAGTATTTT CSVVPFEADTQYF
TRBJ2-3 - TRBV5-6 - TGTGCCAGCAGCTTAGTAGTCTGGGCCAGCACAGATACGCAGTATTTT CASSLVVWASTDTQYF
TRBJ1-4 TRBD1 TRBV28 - TGTGCCAGCAGCTCCGGACAGGGAGAAAAACTGTTTTTT CASSSGQGEKLFF
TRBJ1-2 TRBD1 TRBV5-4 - TGTGCCAGCAGCCGTCTGACAGGGGGAAACGGCGGCTACACCTTC CASSRLTGGNGGYTF